The 4 T cell receptor beta chains given below trace back to one sample, sequenced in a study of T-cell memory formation after mild COVID-19. TCRdb independently ran MiXCR on the 5' RACE reads; one entry per CDR3 protein. The sample holds roughly 400,000 distinct CDR3 sequences, about 24% seen once. Input material: PBMCs or a T cell subset sorted from them (not recorded which). The receptors stem from an adult woman who had mild COVID-19 (a few samples of this study predate the infection). Cell type and time point are not known.

The chain recombines TRBV7-2 with TRBJ2-1; D gene uncertain. CDR1 SGHTA and CDR2 FQGNSA come from the germline V gene. The CDR3 contains 14 residues. Trimming took 5 bases from V and 3 from J, leaving 11 bases between them. As DNA, the CDR3 is TGTGCCAGCAGCCCCTCGGCGGTCTACAATGAGCAGTTCTTC. Translating gives CASSPSAVYNEQFF.

The chain employs TRBV5-1 and TRBJ2-7; D may correspond to TRBD1 or TRBD2 (5 bases each). Trimming took off 0 bases at V and 2 bases at J, with 12 bases between the two ends. Germline V lookup: CDR1 SGHRS, CDR2 YFSETQ. This CDR3 region has 15 residues. CDR3 sequence (DNA): TGCGCCAGCAGCTTGGGAGGGACGGAGACCTACGAGCAGTACTTC. As protein: CASSLGGTETYEQYF.

This chain links TRBV9 with TRBJ2-7; no definite D call. Germline CDR1 reads SGDLS; CDR2 reads YYNGEE. Between the trimmed V and J ends, which lost 0 bases and 2 bases, there was a span of 9 bases. The CDR3 is 14 residues long. CDR3 sequence (DNA): TGTGCCAGCAGCGTAGAAGACGGAACCTACGAGCAGTACTTC. It is translated as CASSVEDGTYEQYF.

This rearrangement joins TRBV3-1 to TRBJ1-5; TRBD1 is a possible D gene (5 bases). This CDR3 region has 14 residues. The germline gives CDR1 LGHDT, CDR2 YNNKEL (reference sequence). Trimming stripped 5 bases from V and 0 bases from J, with 8 bases between. CDR3 region: CASSWGYSNQPQHF. The CDR3 bases are TGTGCCAGCAGCTGGGGGTATAGCAATCAGCCCCAGCATTTT.